A selection of T cell receptor beta chains follows, all from one sample in a study of naive and memory T cell subsets. TCRdb ran MiXCR on the UMI-ligation and nested PCR reads and lists one entry per CDR3 protein. The profile covers some 82,000 distinct CDR3 sequences, with 10% to 12% appearing a single time and more than 0.11% taken by the ten largest. The sequencing input was naive CD4+ T cells from blood. Receptors originate from a human donor in good health. CDR3s include the opening cysteine and the closing phenylalanine or tryptophan. The order of the fields is CDR3 length, J gene, clone size, D gene, V gene, CDR3 protein, CDR3 DNA. D genes are given only for firm matches. The size entry is marked missing in some rows and otherwise reads once, few, many or a size class.

14	TRBJ1-5	.	.	TRBV20-1	CSARDGRSYQPQHF	TGCAGTGCTAGAGATGGGCGCTCTTATCAGCCCCAGCATTTT
12	TRBJ1-2	.	.	TRBV20-1	CSALQNNYGYTF	TGCAGTGCTTTACAGAATAACTATGGCTACACCTTC
14	TRBJ1-1	.	.	TRBV18	CASSPQGVNTEAFF	TGTGCCAGCTCACCTCAGGGAGTTAACACTGAAGCTTTCTTT
14	TRBJ2-1	.	.	TRBV6-1	CASSEARQGGEQFF	TGTGCCAGCAGTGAAGCGCGGCAGGGCGGCGAGCAGTTCTTC
14	TRBJ2-4	few	TRBD1	TRBV27	CARQGGKGKNIQYF	TGTGCCAGACAAGGGGGCAAGGGCAAAAACATTCAGTACTTC
16	TRBJ2-1	.	.	TRBV7-2	CASSPGLGGAHNEQFF	TGTGCCAGCAGCCCGGGACTTGGGGGGGCACACAATGAGCAGTTCTTC
12	TRBJ2-3	.	.	TRBV12-3/TRBV12-4	CASSQHTDTQYF	TGTGCCAGCAGTCAGCACACAGATACGCAGTATTTT
14	TRBJ2-1	many	TRBD1	TRBV18	CASSIRDRYNEQFF	TGTGCCAGCTCAATCCGGGACAGGTACAATGAGCAGTTCTTC
20	TRBJ1-4	few	TRBD1	TRBV5-1	CASSLRPGQGASASGEKLFF	TGCGCCAGCAGCTTAAGACCGGGACAGGGGGCCTCAGCCAGCGGGGAAAAACTGTTTTTT
20	TRBJ2-4	few	TRBD2	TRBV7-2	CASSSGVGLAGGLSKNIQYF	TGTGCCAGCAGCTCAGGCGTGGGGCTAGCGGGGGGGCTGTCCAAAAACATTCAGTACTTC
14	TRBJ1-2	few	TRBD1	TRBV7-2	CASSLDRGTYGYTF	TGTGCCAGCAGCTTGGACAGGGGTACCTATGGCTACACCTTC
14	TRBJ2-1	.	TRBD2	TRBV6-2/TRBV6-3	CASSPSGRGGEQFF	TGTGCCAGCAGCCCTAGCGGGAGGGGAGGTGAGCAGTTCTTC
14	TRBJ1-1	many	.	TRBV12-3/TRBV12-4	CASRVGAGGTEAFF	TGTGCCAGCAGGGTCGGAGCGGGTGGCACTGAAGCTTTCTTT
15	TRBJ1-2	many	.	TRBV3-1	CASSQLDSLAYGYTF	TGTGCCAGCAGCCAGCTGGACAGCCTCGCCTATGGCTACACCTTC
15	TRBJ2-7	few	TRBD2	TRBV19	CASSTLAGGPYEQYF	TGTGCCAGTAGTACCTTAGCGGGAGGGCCCTACGAGCAGTACTTC
13	TRBJ2-3	many	.	TRBV2	CASRQGGTDTQYF	TGTGCCAGCCGGCAGGGTGGTACAGATACGCAGTATTTT
15	TRBJ2-3	few	.	TRBV9	CASSPSSGRADTQYF	TGTGCCAGCAGCCCCTCGTCTGGGAGAGCAGATACGCAGTATTTT
15	TRBJ2-1	many	TRBD1	TRBV24-1	CATSETQGPYNEQFF	TGTGCCACCAGTGAAACACAGGGGCCCTACAATGAGCAGTTCTTC
14	TRBJ2-7	many	.	TRBV20-1	CSAHPPKWTYEQYF	TGCAGTGCCCACCCCCCAAAATGGACGTACGAGCAGTACTTC
14	TRBJ2-5	few	TRBD1	TRBV27	CASREGQVQETQYF	TGTGCCAGCAGAGAGGGACAGGTACAAGAGACCCAGTACTTC
12	TRBJ1-1	.	.	TRBV12-3/TRBV12-4	CASSLQVTEAFF	TGTGCCAGCAGTTTACAGGTCACTGAAGCTTTCTTT
17	TRBJ2-7	.	TRBD2	TRBV27	CASSLRASGRLSYEQYF	TGTGCCAGCAGTTTGCGGGCTAGCGGAAGACTCTCCTACGAGCAGTACTTC
17	TRBJ1-2	few	.	TRBV7-2	CASSYRNRDTRSDGYTF	TGTGCCAGCAGCTACCGCAACCGGGACACCCGGAGCGATGGCTACACCTTC
15	TRBJ2-1	few	TRBD2	TRBV7-2	CASSLELAGVNEQFF	TGTGCCAGCAGCTTGGAACTAGCGGGAGTAAATGAGCAGTTCTTC
16	TRBJ1-2	many	.	TRBV4-2	CASSQVTPTTSEGYTF	TGTGCCAGCAGCCAAGTAACTCCTACCACCTCGGAGGGCTACACCTTC
18	TRBJ2-1	.	TRBD2	TRBV2	CASIGGVSLTYSYNEQFF	TGTGCCAGCATCGGGGGGGTCTCGCTGACTTACTCCTACAATGAGCAGTTCTTC
16	TRBJ1-6	few	TRBD1	TRBV19	CASSIDRPGGFSPLHF	TGTGCCAGTAGTATAGATCGGCCAGGGGGCTTTTCACCCCTCCACTTT
13	TRBJ1-2	many	TRBD1	TRBV30	CARSGQGNYGYTF	TGTGCCCGCTCGGGACAGGGAAACTATGGCTACACCTTC
11	TRBJ2-1	few	.	TRBV19	CASRKNYEQFF	TGTGCCAGTAGGAAAAATTATGAGCAGTTCTTC